Listed below are T cell receptor beta chains from one sample, sequenced in a study of cytomegalovirus exposure and HLA in healthy donors. The protocol was immunoSEQ multiplex PCR, while the TCRdb copy is restricted to in-frame clones and leaves out a portion. This sample yields more than 45,000 clones, of which approximately 68% are seen a single time; roughly 6.3% belongs to the top ten. Material: PBMCs. The source is a young man in good health and CMV-seronegative. Both conserved end residues are part of each CDR3. The order of the fields is D gene, clone size, J gene, V gene, CDR3 protein, CDR3 DNA. D genes are given only for firm matches. A clone size is listed for some rows: how often the clone was seen (once, few, many), or a class if it is expanded.

D: TRBD1; size: few; J: TRBJ2-7; V: TRBV6-1; CDR3: CASRGWDRQIEQYF; DNA: TGTGCCAGCAGAGGGTGGGACAGGCAAATAGAGCAGTACTTC
D: TRBD1; size: -; J: TRBJ2-7; V: TRBV10-1; CDR3: CASRTPGGCEQYF; DNA: TGCGCCAGCCGGACTCCAGGGGGCTGCGAGCAGTACTTC
D: TRBD1; size: few; J: TRBJ2-1; V: TRBV5-1; CDR3: CASSGTGGGYNEQFF; DNA: TGCGCCAGCAGTGGGACAGGGGGCGGGTACAATGAGCAGTTCTTC
D: TRBD2; size: -; J: TRBJ2-2; V: TRBV5-1; CDR3: CASSRLAGNTGELFF; DNA: TGCGCCAGCAGCCGACTAGCGGGGAACACCGGGGAGCTGTTTTTT
D: -; size: once; J: TRBJ2-7; V: TRBV7-9; CDR3: CASSFGGDGSEQYF; DNA: TGTGCCAGCAGCTTTGGCGGGGACGGCAGCGAGCAGTACTTC
D: TRBD2; size: -; J: TRBJ2-7; V: TRBV11-2; CDR3: CASATLAEPYEQYF; DNA: TGTGCCAGCGCGACCCTAGCGGAGCCCTACGAGCAGTACTTC
D: -; size: -; J: TRBJ2-7; V: TRBV6-5; CDR3: CASQRTGAYEQYF; DNA: TGTGCCAGCCAGAGGACGGGAGCCTACGAGCAGTACTTC
D: -; size: -; J: TRBJ2-7; V: TRBV4-1; CDR3: CASSQPPEGVYEQYF; DNA: TGCGCCAGCAGCCAACCCCCCGAGGGTGTCTACGAGCAGTACTTC
D: TRBD2; size: -; J: TRBJ2-7; V: TRBV11-2; CDR3: CASSFGTSAPYEQYF; DNA: TGTGCCAGCAGCTTCGGGACTAGCGCACCCTACGAGCAGTACTTC
D: -; size: -; J: TRBJ2-2; V: TRBV7-9; CDR3: CASSLVGAAGELFF; DNA: TGTGCCAGCAGCTTAGTGGGGGCTGCCGGGGAGCTGTTTTTT
D: TRBD2; size: once; J: TRBJ2-1; V: TRBV5-1; CDR3: CASSHPGLASNEQFF; DNA: TGCGCCAGCAGCCATCCGGGACTAGCATCGAATGAGCAGTTCTTC
D: -; size: -; J: TRBJ2-5; V: TRBV6-5; CDR3: CASSYSLGVQETQYF; DNA: TGTGCCAGCAGTTACTCGTTAGGGGTGCAGGAGACCCAGTACTTC
D: TRBD1; size: -; J: TRBJ2-3; V: TRBV10-2; CDR3: CASRVGQGGITDTQYF; DNA: TGCGCCAGCAGGGTGGGACAGGGAGGGATAACAGATACGCAGTATTTT
D: TRBD1; size: -; J: TRBJ1-1; V: TRBV6-1; CDR3: CASSEVTGVGAEAFF; DNA: TGTGCCAGCAGTGAAGTTACAGGGGTTGGGGCTGAAGCTTTCTTT
D: -; size: few; J: TRBJ1-3; V: TRBV6-1; CDR3: CASSGQPSSGNTIYF; DNA: TGTGCCAGCAGTGGACAGCCGAGCTCTGGAAACACCATATATTTT
D: -; size: -; J: TRBJ2-7; V: TRBV11-2; CDR3: CASTLVGNSYEQYF; DNA: TGTGCCAGCACCCTAGTCGGGAACTCCTACGAGCAGTACTTC
D: -; size: -; J: TRBJ1-3; V: TRBV11-2; CDR3: CASSLQTTFGDTIYF; DNA: TGTGCCAGCAGCCTTCAGACTACCTTCGGTGACACCATATATTTT
D: TRBD2; size: -; J: TRBJ2-1; V: TRBV5-1; CDR3: CASSSGLAGYAHNEQFF; DNA: TGCGCCAGCAGCTCGGGACTAGCGGGATACGCCCACAATGAGCAGTTCTTC